The rows below give T cell receptor beta chains drawn from one sample of a study of spatial heterogeneity in lung cancer. TCRdb fed the 5' RACE reads into MiXCR, producing one record per CDR3 protein. The table records over 8,500 distinct CDR3 sequences, over 4.5% of them present only once. The sequenced sample was lung tumor tissue, obtained at surgery. These receptors were obtained from a female donor with early-stage non-small cell lung cancer. The CDR3 runs from the conserved cysteine through the conserved F or W. D genes are given only for firm matches. The listing skips clone size in some rows; elsewhere it reads once, few, many or a size class.

j_call	d_call	v_call	clone_size	cdr3_aa	cdr3_nt
TRBJ1-5	.	TRBV27	medium-sized	CASSLSTHQPQHF	TGTGCCAGCAGTTTATCGACACATCAGCCCCAGCATTTT
TRBJ1-1	.	TRBV5-1	.	CASSFAQNTEAFF	TGCGCCAGCAGCTTTGCCCAGAACACTGAAGCTTTCTTT
TRBJ2-6	.	TRBV5-4	many	CASSHPDSGANVLTF	TGTGCCAGCAGCCATCCGGACTCTGGGGCCAACGTCCTGACTTTC
TRBJ1-1	.	TRBV10-3	many	CAIRSGPRDTEAFF	TGTGCCATCAGATCGGGACCGAGGGACACTGAAGCTTTCTTT
TRBJ2-5	TRBD2	TRBV7-2	medium-sized	CASSLGGRAEETQYF	TGTGCCAGCAGCTTAGGTGGGAGGGCCGAAGAGACCCAGTACTTC
TRBJ2-5	.	TRBV7-9	many	CASSPRRSVETQYF	TGTGCCAGCAGCCCTCGACGGTCGGTGGAGACCCAGTACTTC
TRBJ2-7	TRBD2	TRBV7-2	few	CASLGGNEQYF	TGTGCCAGCCTGGGAGGGAACGAGCAGTACTTC
TRBJ2-2	.	TRBV7-2	few	CASSLAFAGELFF	TGTGCCAGCAGCTTAGCGTTTGCCGGGGAGCTGTTTTTT
TRBJ1-2	.	TRBV7-2	many	CASSPQANYGYTF	TGTGCCAGCAGCCCGCAGGCTAACTATGGCTACACCTTC
TRBJ1-1	TRBD1	TRBV28	many	CASREQGVTEAFF	TGTGCCAGCAGGGAACAGGGGGTTACTGAAGCTTTCTTT
TRBJ2-7	.	TRBV11-2	large	CASSLGHAGSYEQYF	TGTGCCAGCAGCTTAGGCCACGCAGGCTCCTACGAGCAGTACTTC
TRBJ1-3	.	TRBV12-3/TRBV12-4	many	CASSLNHGNTIYF	TGTGCCAGCAGTTTGAACCACGGAAACACCATATATTTT
TRBJ1-2	TRBD1	TRBV6-7	medium-sized	CASSYPGQDYGYTF	TGTGCCAGCAGTTACCCGGGACAGGACTATGGCTACACCTTC
TRBJ2-3	TRBD2	TRBV29-1	.	CSVGPGGSTDTQYF	TGCAGCGTTGGGCCGGGGGGTAGCACAGATACGCAGTATTTT
TRBJ1-2	.	TRBV7-9	few	CASSLADYGYTF	TGTGCCAGCAGCTTAGCCGACTATGGCTACACCTTC
TRBJ2-7	.	TRBV6-2/TRBV6-3	many	CASRFGGNEQYF	TGTGCCAGCAGATTCGGAGGCAACGAGCAGTACTTC
TRBJ2-7	.	TRBV5-1	many	CASSRDGSYEQYF	TGCGCCAGCAGCCGGGACGGGAGCTACGAGCAGTACTTC